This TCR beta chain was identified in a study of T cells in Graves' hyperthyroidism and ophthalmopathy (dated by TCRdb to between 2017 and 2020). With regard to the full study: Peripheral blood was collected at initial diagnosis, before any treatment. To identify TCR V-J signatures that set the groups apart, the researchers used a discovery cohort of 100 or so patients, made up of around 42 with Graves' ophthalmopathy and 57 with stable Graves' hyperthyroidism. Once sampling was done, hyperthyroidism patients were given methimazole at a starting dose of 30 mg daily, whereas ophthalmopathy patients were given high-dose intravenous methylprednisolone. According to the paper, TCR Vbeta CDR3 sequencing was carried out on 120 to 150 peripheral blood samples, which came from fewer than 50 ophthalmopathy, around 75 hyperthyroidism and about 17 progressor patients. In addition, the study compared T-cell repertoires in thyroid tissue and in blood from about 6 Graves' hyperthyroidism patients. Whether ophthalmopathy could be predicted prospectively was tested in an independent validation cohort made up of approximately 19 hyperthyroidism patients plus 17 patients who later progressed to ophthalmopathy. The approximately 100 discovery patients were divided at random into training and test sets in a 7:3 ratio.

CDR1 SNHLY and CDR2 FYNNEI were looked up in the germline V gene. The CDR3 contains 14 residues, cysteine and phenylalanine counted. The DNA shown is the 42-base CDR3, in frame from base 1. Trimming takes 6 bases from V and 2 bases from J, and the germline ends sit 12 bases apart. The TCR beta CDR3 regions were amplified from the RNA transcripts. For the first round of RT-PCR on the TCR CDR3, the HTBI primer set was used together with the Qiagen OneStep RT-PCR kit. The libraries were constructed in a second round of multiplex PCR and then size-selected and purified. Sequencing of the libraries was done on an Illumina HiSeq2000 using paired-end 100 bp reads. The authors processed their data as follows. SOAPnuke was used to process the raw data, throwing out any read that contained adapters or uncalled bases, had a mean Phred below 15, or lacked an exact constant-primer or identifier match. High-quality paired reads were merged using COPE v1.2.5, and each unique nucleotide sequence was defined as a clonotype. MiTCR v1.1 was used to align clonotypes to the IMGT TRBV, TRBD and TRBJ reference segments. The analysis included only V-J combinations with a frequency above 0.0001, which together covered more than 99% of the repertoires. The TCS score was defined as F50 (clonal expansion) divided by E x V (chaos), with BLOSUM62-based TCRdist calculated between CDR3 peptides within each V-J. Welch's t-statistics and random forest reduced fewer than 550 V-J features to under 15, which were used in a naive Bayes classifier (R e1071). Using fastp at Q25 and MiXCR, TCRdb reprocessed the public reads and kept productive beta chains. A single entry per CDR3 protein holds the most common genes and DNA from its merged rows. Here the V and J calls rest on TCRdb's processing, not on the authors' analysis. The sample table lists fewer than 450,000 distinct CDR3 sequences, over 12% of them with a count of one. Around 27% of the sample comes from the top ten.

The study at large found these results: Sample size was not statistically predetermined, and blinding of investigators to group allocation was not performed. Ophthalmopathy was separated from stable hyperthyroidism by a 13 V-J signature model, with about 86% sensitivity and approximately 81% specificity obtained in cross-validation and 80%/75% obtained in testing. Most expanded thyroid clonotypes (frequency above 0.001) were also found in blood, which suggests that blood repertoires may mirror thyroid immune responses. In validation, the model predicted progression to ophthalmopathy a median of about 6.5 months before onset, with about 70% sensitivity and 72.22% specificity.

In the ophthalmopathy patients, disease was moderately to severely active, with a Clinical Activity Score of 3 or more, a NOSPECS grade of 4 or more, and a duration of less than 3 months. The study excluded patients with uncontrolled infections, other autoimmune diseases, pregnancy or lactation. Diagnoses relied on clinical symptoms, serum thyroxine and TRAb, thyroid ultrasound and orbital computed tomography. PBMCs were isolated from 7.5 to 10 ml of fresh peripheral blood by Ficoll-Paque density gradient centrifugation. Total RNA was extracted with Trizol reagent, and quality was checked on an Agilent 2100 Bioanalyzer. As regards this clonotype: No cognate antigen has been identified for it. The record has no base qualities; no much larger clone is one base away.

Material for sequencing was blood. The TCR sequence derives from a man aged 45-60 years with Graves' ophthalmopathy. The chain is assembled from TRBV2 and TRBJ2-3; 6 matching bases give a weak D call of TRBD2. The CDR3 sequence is CASRGGLATDTQYF. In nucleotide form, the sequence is TGTGCCAGCAGGGGGGGACTCGCCACAGATACGCAGTATTTT.